This TCR beta chain is from a study of blood T cell repertoires in COVID-19. Between the trimmed V and J ends, which lost 2 bases and 11 bases, there was a span of 15 bases. Germline V gene sequence: CDR1 MNHNS, CDR2 SASEGT. This CDR3 spans 13 amino acids. All enrollees were about 18 to 95 years old and from approximately 24 US areas. Cohorts were assigned according to the clinical history that participants reported. This table comes from immunoSEQ multiplex PCR, and its TCRdb copy is limited to in-frame clones, with some not included. The table has hundreds of thousands of clones, more than 70% seen once; the top ten hold approximately 1.9%.

The TCR was taken from a middle-aged man in a cohort exposed to, infected with or recovered from COVID-19 (not recorded which). This rearrangement joins TRBV6-1 to TRBJ1-1, with a possible D match to TRBD1 (5 bases). The specimen sequenced was PBMCs or T cells enriched from blood (not recorded which). This CDR3 is CASSERWGGYAFF. CDR3 nucleotides: TGTGCCAGCAGTGAAAGATGGGGGGGGTACGCTTTCTTT.